This note documents a single TCR beta chain sequence. Antigen: not known. The sample comes from a study of tumor-infiltrating lymphocytes in primary liver carcinoma. Across the study: Regardless of tissue type, samples showed similar yields of roughly 3.65 to 7.5 million productive TCRbeta reads.

CDR3 length equals 15 residues. Germline loops: CDR1 MNHEY, CDR2 SVGEGT. Both RNA and DNA were isolated together from around 20-30 mg of bulk tissue that had not been sorted. Tumor samples all exceeded 75% viable tumor cells. Priming with a constant-region primer yielded TCR beta cDNA from about 500 ng total RNA. Library construction for TCR beta comprised three nested multiplex PCR rounds performed with slightly modified ARM-PCR. TRBV1-TRBV30 forward primers and a C-beta reverse primer were used in the first two PCR rounds, which each ran for about 11 cycles. TCRdb re-derived calls from the multiplex PCR reads in MiXCR, one entry per CDR3 protein. The data hold 45,000 or so distinct CDR3 sequences, with roughly 73% observed a single time. Study-level points and caveats: Tumor-adjacent and tumor-blood pairs shared a smaller degree of overlap than tumor region pairs. The study found only about 7-24% of top clones in all five tumor regions.

The sample was liver tumor tissue from sampling region 2. Described subset: tumor region T2, inferior pole. The genes are TRBV6-2 or TRBV6-3 and TRBJ1-1, with 8 bases that match TRBD1. This TCR derives from a man between 40 and 49 years old with primary liver carcinoma and hepatitis B virus infection. The chain's CDR3 is CDSSSQGAGTTEAFF. The CDR3 coding sequence is TGTGACAGTAGTTCGCAGGGGGCAGGCACGACTGAAGCTTTCTTT.